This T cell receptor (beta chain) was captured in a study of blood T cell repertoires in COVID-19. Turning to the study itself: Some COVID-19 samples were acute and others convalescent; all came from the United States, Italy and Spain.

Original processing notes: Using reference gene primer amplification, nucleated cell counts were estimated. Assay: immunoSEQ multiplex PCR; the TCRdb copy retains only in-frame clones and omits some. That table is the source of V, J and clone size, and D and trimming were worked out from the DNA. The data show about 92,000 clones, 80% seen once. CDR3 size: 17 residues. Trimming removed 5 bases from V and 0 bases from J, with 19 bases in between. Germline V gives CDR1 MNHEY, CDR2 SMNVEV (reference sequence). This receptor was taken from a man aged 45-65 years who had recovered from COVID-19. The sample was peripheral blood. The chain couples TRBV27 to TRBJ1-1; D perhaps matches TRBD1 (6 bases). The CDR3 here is CASSTGRGGLMNTEAFF. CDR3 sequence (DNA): TGTGCCAGCAGTACGGGGCGGGGGGGCCTAATGAACACTGAAGCTTTCTTT.